This T cell receptor (beta chain) originates from a study of blood T cell repertoires in COVID-19. On the study more broadly: Samples taken during acute and convalescent COVID-19 were collected in the United States, Italy and Spain. PBMCs, B-cell-depleted T cells, or T cells provided the cDNA or gDNA that made up the material.

Unmatched junction bases numbered 11, after V lost 7 bases and J lost 5 bases. In germline, CDR1 is MNHEY, CDR2 SMNVEV (reference sequence). The CDR3 is 14 amino acids. Original data processing: Estimated nucleated cell counts came from reference gene primer amplification. Profiled with immunoSEQ multiplex PCR; TCRdb holds only in-frame clones, not every one. D and trimming were read from the DNA, whereas the V and J calls and clone size are those reported in that table. The sample holds more than 200,000 clones, roughly 80% seen once. Sequences were obtained from peripheral blood. This receptor was taken from a man in his sixties with acute or convalescent COVID-19. The chain employs TRBV27 and TRBJ2-7, with 7 bases aligning to TRBD2. As DNA, the CDR3 is TGTGCCAGCACCTCGTTACTAGCGAGCCACGAGCAGTACTTC. It encodes CASTSLLASHEQYF.